This T cell receptor beta chain was recovered during a study of cytomegalovirus exposure and HLA in healthy donors. Researchers ran the PCR with 60 Vbeta and 13 Jbeta primers. Sequencing was performed with immunoSEQ multiplex PCR; in TCRdb, only in-frame clones are kept and a portion is missing. The sample carries about 110,000 clones, around 73% recorded once. Trimming removed 4 bases from V and 7 bases from J; junction bases left unmatched: 10. This CDR3 is built from 14 residues. Germline CDR1 and CDR2: SGDLS and YYNGEE. The sample holds a few counts of this clone. Sequencing was performed on PBMCs. This sequence was found in a man between 40 and 49 years old in good health and CMV-seronegative. This chain joins TRBV9 and TRBJ2-7; 8 nucleotides line up with TRBD1. CDR3 sequence: CASSKRTGSGEQYF. The CDR3 region has the DNA TGTGCCAGCAGCAAACGGACAGGGTCGGGGGAGCAGTACTTC.